The next 24 T cell receptor beta chains were all read from a single sample in a study of tumor and adjacent non-tumor tissue in lung cancer. No cell sorting was done before RNA was extracted from the tissue. More than 3 cm separated this lung sample from the edge of the tumor. A modified ARM-PCR protocol with three rounds of nested PCR amplified TCRbeta. TCRdb re-called the multiplex PCR reads through MiXCR, storing one row per CDR3 protein. The data hold roughly 69,000 distinct CDR3 sequences, with around 76% observed a single time. Sequenced sample: distant non-tumor lung tissue. The receptor set was obtained from a man aged 60-69 years with non-small cell lung cancer.

This clonotype has a handful of counts. One end of the junction does not line up with germline, which may come from a read error. This chain joins TRBV6-2 or TRBV6-3 and TRBJ2-5; the match to TRBD1 covers 9 bases. CDR1 MNHEY and CDR2 SVGEGT come from the germline V gene. This CDR3 is 18 amino acids long. CDR3 DNA sequence: TGTGCCAACAGTTACTCGAGCGTTCCGGGACAGGGATTCGATACCCAGTACTTC. Translation: CANSYSSVPGQGFDTQYF.

This clonotype has more than one count but fewer than ten. The CDR3 loop is CASSFAGTSGRGQEQFF. CDR3 DNA: TGTGCCAGCAGTTTCGCAGGGACTAGCGGGAGAGGTCAAGAGCAGTTCTTC. The gene calls are TRBV6-1 and TRBJ2-1, with 14 bases lining up with TRBD2. The V gene end was trimmed by 5 bases and the J gene end by 10 bases; junction bases not matched to a gene: 13. Per germline, CDR1 MNHNS and CDR2 SASEGT. This CDR3 has 17 residues.

Concerning this clonotype itself: One end of the junction does not line up with germline, which may come from a read error. This chain connects TRBV12-3 or TRBV12-4 to TRBJ2-1; the D call may be TRBD1 or TRBD2 (5 bases each). The CDR3 length is 15 residues. The CDR3 spells CANSLPQWDHYEQFF. The CDR3 nucleotides are TGTGCCAACAGTCTCCCTCAGTGGGACCACTATGAGCAGTTCTTC.

As regards this clonotype: This is likely a read error, given that the CDR3 carries no conserved phenylalanine or tryptophan at its end. The rearrangement links TRBV29-1 to TRBJ2-3; D is ambiguous. Germline V gene data show CDR1 as SQVTM and CDR2 as ANQGSEA. CDR3 size: 14 residues. The CDR3 here is CCARSARGTDTQYI. CDR3 coding DNA: TGCTGCGCCCGCTCGGCTCGAGGTACAGATACGCAGTATATT.

A few counts support this clonotype. A much larger clonotype is one base distant, so this may be a read error. V and J are TRBV14 and TRBJ2-7; D is uncertain. V was clipped by 3 bases and J by 3 bases, with 6 bases between them. CDR3 size: 12 residues. Germline loops: CDR1 SGHDN, CDR2 FVKESK. The CDR3 sequence: CASSQDDYEQYF. The CDR3 nucleotides read TGTGCCAGCAGCCAGGATGACTACGAGCAGTACTTC.

About this clonotype itself: The CDR3 does not close with the conserved phenylalanine or tryptophan, likely indicating a read error. V is TRBV6-1 and J is TRBJ2-2; D gene unclear. The CDR3 loop spans 17 amino acids. Looked up from germline, CDR1 is MNHNS and CDR2 is SASEGT. V gave up 7 bases and J gave up 4 bases, with 22 bases separating them. Written as DNA, the CDR3 is TGTGCCAGCACTCCCAGCCCACCCCGGGCGAGCACCGGGGAGCTGTTTTCT. It translates to CASTPSPPRASTGELFS.

Comments on this clonotype: Lacking the conserved final phenylalanine or tryptophan, this CDR3 likely reflects a read error. It is unclear where the CDR3 begins or ends on the DNA, so no DNA is shown, and the CDR3 is as TCRdb lists it. This rearrangement joins TRBV4-1 to TRBJ1-1; TRBD1 is the table's D call and was not checked against the DNA. Looked up from germline, CDR1 is MGHRA and CDR2 is YSYEKL. The CDR3 has 15 residues if both end residues are counted. The CDR3 loop is CASSQGKGWNTEAFS.

The chain carries TRBV6-5 and TRBJ2-4; D is unclear. Per germline, CDR1 MNHEY and CDR2 SVGAGI. Trimming shortened V by 3 bases and J by 0 bases, and 15 bases separated the two germline ends. CDR3 length equals 17 residues. In DNA form, the CDR3 reads TGTGCCAGCAGTTATTCTTCCCACGATCTAGCCAAAAACATTCAGTACTTC. Protein: CASSYSSHDLAKNIQYF.

On this clonotype itself: One end of the junction varies from germline; a read error may be responsible. CDR3 nucleotides: TGTGCCAGCATATTGGGAGCGGCATCGAGCACAGATATGCAGTATTTT. Its translation is CASILGAASSTDMQYF. V is TRBV6-1 and J is TRBJ2-3; TRBD2 is a possible D gene (5 bases). The CDR3 is made up of 16 amino acids. Germline V gives CDR1 MNHNS, CDR2 SASEGT.

The chain is built from TRBV20-1 and TRBJ1-5, with a weak D call TRBD1 (5 bases). V was pared by 8 bases and J by 7 bases, with 18 bases between. Germline CDR1 DFQATT, CDR2 SNEGSKA (reference sequence). The CDR3 extends over 13 amino acids. The CDR3 sequence is CSTKAGTVQPQHF. CDR3 bases: TGCAGTACTAAGGCGGGGACGGTACAGCCCCAGCATTTT.

Of note for this clonotype: As the CDR3 is not closed by the conserved phenylalanine or tryptophan, this likely results from a read error. The chain links TRBV6-1 to TRBJ2-1; D gene unclear. V was shortened by 4 bases and J by 0 bases, with 13 bases between the two germline ends. Germline V gene lookup returns CDR1 MNHNS and CDR2 SASEGT. CDR3 size: 16 residues. The CDR3 spells CASSGKAAGSYNEQFL. For the CDR3, the DNA is TGTGCCAGCAGTGGAAAGGCAGCCGGCTCCTACAATGAGCAGTTCTTA.

In regard to this clonotype: The junction does not match germline at one end; this may be a read error. The gene calls are TRBV29-1 and TRBJ2-7; 10 nucleotides line up with TRBD1. Per germline, CDR1 SQVTM and CDR2 ANQGSEA. The CDR3 runs to 15 residues. The DNA of the CDR3 is TGCAGCGTTGAAGGTGGGACAGGGGTCCTCTACGAGCTGTACTTC. It is translated as CSVEGGTGVLYELYF.

As to this clonotype: Its ends do not fully match the called genes, so a read error is possible. The chain links TRBV6-2 or TRBV6-3 to TRBJ2-1, with 7 bases fitting TRBD1. The CDR3 length is 14 residues. Germline-derived CDR1 and CDR2 are MNHEY and SVGEGT. The CDR3 loop is CASRRQGSYYEKFF. The CDR3, as DNA: TGTGCCAGCAGAAGACAGGGCTCCTACTATGAGAAGTTCTTC.

The J gene is TRBJ2-6, the V gene TRBV10-3; 11 positions match TRBD2. The V and J ends lost 3 bases and 1 base, in that order; junction bases with no gene match: 11. Germline CDR1 reads ENHRY; CDR2 reads SYGVKD. The CDR3 is 20 residues long. CDR3 bases: TGTGCCATCAGTGAACAAGGGATTAGCGGGAGGGATTCTGGGGCCAACGTCCTGACTTTC. Translating gives CAISEQGISGRDSGANVLTF.

A word on this clonotype: As the CDR3 is not closed by the conserved phenylalanine or tryptophan, this likely results from a read error. The chain combines TRBV20-1 with TRBJ2-5; 11 bases match TRBD2. This CDR3 has 14 residues. V shed 3 bases, J shed 1 base, and the junction held 1 base outside the gene matches. Germline CDR1 DFQATT, CDR2 SNEGSKA (reference sequence). The CDR3 sequence: CSARTSGIQETQYL. In DNA, the CDR3 is TGCAGTGCTAGGACTAGCGGGATCCAAGAGACCCAGTACCTC.

This clonotype was observed a handful of times. The V and J genes are TRBV5-4 and TRBJ2-5; D is possibly TRBD2 (7 bases). The CDR3 runs to 14 residues. The germline gives CDR1 SGHNT, CDR2 YYREEE (reference sequence). V was shortened by 3 bases and J by 3 bases, with 12 bases between the two germline ends. The CDR3 here is CASSSAGAEETQYF. In nucleotides, the CDR3 is TGTGCCAGCAGCTCCGCGGGGGCTGAAGAGACCCAGTACTTC.

This clonotype was seen only once. The chain employs TRBV2 and TRBJ2-7; tentatively, D is TRBD1 (6 bases). V was cut by 0 bases and J by 4 bases, with 16 bases left in between. CDR3 length equals 16 residues. Germline values: CDR1 SNHLY, CDR2 FYNNEI. CDR3 DNA: TGTGCCAGCAGTGAAGCGGCCCTCGTACAGGGATACGAGCAGTACTTC. Encoded protein: CASSEAALVQGYEQYF.

The chain carries TRBV6-1 and TRBJ2-5, with D maybe TRBD2 (6 bases). V was shortened by 5 bases and J by 4 bases, with 11 bases between the two germline ends. Germline assignment: CDR1 MNHNS and CDR2 SASEGT. This CDR3 region has 13 residues. CDR3 region: CASSSTSRETQYF. The CDR3 nucleotides are TGTGCCAGCAGTTCGACTAGTAGAGAGACCCAGTACTTC.

This clonotype was detected only a few times. No conserved phenylalanine or tryptophan ends this CDR3, so it is likely a read error. The V and J genes are TRBV6-5 and TRBJ2-5; D unresolved. Trimming removed 6 bases from V and 7 bases from J, with 9 bases in between. The CDR3 has 11 residues. Germline V CDR1 and CDR2: MNHEY, SVGAGI. The CDR3 reads CASRGTLTQYL. The CDR3 region has the DNA TGTGCCAGCAGGGGCACGTTGACCCAGTACCTC.

V and J are TRBV6-2 or TRBV6-3 and TRBJ2-3; 15 positions agree with TRBD2. The CDR3 is 19 amino acids. V was clipped by 2 bases and J by 6 bases; unmatched bases: 12. Germline V CDR1 and CDR2: MNHEY, SVGEGT. CDR3 protein: CASSYQAGLAGGYTDTQYF. CDR3 bases: TGTGCCAGCAGTTACCAGGCGGGACTAGCGGGGGGATACACGGATACGCAGTATTTT.

On this clonotype itself: An end of the junction differs from the germline gene, which may be a read error. CDR3 in DNA: TGTGCCAACAGTGAGGATCCTAGCGGGAGCTCATACAATGAGCAGTTCTTC. Translation gives CANSEDPSGSSYNEQFF. The rearrangement uses TRBV10-3 and TRBJ2-1, with 10 bases that match TRBD2. The CDR3 totals 17 residues. Germline lookup yields CDR1 ENHRY and CDR2 SYGVKD.

A note on this clonotype: A single base separates this from a much larger clone, so it may be a read error. The chain carries TRBV2 and TRBJ1-5; the D gene is possibly TRBD1 (5 bases). The germline CDR1 and CDR2 sequences are SNHLY and FYNNEI. The CDR3 is 14 residues long. V lost 2 bases and J 3 bases, leaving 8 bases between the germline ends. The DNA for the CDR3 is TGTGCCAGCAGTGAAAGGGACCACAATCAGCCCCAGCATTTT. Its protein product is CASSERDHNQPQHF.

Worth noting for this clonotype: A much larger clonotype is one base distant, so this may be a read error. Lacking the conserved final phenylalanine or tryptophan, this CDR3 likely reflects a read error. The chain recombines TRBV28 with TRBJ2-7; D uncertain. Germline assignment: CDR1 MDHEN and CDR2 SYDVKM. The CDR3 runs 12 residues. CDR3 sequence reads: CASRLGSSEQYL. In DNA form, the CDR3 reads TGTGCCAGCAGGTTAGGCTCCTCCGAGCAGTACTTA.

In its sample, this clonotype was seen once. The junction and the germline gene differ at one end; a read error may be behind it. V usage is TRBV20-1 and J usage is TRBJ1-2; D ambiguous. The CDR3 runs to 13 residues. Per germline, CDR1 DFQATT and CDR2 SNEGSKA (reference sequence). DNA for the CDR3: TGCAGTGCACGTACGGGAGCCCTTTATGACTACATCTTC. Its protein is CSARTGALYDYIF.